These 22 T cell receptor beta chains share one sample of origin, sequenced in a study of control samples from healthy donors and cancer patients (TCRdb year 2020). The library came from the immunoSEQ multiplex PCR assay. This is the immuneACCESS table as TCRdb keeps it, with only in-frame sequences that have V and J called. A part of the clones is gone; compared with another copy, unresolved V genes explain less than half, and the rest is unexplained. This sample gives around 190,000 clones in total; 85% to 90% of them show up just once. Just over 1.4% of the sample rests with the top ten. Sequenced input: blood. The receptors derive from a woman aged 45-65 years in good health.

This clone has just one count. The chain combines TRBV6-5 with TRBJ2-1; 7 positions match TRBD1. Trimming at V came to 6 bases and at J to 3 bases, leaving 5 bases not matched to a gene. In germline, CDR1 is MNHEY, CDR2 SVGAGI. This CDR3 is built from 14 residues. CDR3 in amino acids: CASRPGQFYNEQFF. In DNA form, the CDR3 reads TGTGCCAGCAGGCCGGGACAGTTCTACAATGAGCAGTTCTTC.

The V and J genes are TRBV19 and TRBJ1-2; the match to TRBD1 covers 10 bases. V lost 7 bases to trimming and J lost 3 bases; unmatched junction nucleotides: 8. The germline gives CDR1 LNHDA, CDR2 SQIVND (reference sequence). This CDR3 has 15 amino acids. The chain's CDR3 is CASTRDRGLDYGYTF. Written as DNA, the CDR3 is TGTGCCAGTACTAGAGACAGGGGGCTGGACTATGGCTACACCTTC.

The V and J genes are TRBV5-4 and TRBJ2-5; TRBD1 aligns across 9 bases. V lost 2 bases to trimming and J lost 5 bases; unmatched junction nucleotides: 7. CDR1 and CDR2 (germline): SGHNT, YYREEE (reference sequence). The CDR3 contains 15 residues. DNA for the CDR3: TGTGCCAGCAGCTTACCACAGGGGGCCGAGGAGACCCAGTACTTC. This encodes CASSLPQGAEETQYF.

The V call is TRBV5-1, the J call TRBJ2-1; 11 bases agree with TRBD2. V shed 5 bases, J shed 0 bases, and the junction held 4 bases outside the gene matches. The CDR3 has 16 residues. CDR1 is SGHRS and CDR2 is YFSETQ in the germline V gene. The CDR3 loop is CASRSTSGSSYNEQFF. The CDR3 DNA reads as TGCGCCAGCAGATCTACTAGCGGGAGCTCCTACAATGAGCAGTTCTTC.

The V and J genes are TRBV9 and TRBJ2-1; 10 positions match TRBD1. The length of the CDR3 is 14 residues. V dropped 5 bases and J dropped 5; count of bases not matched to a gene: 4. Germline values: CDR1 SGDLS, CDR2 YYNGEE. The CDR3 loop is CASRPDRGDNEQFF. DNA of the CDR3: TGTGCCAGCAGACCGGACAGGGGGGACAATGAGCAGTTCTTC. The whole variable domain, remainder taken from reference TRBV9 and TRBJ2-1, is DSGVTQTPKHLITATGQRVTLRCSPRSGDLSVYWYQQSLDQGLQFLIQYYNGEERAKGNILERFSAQQFPDLHSELNLSSLELGDSALYFCASRPDRGDNEQFFGPGTRLTVL.

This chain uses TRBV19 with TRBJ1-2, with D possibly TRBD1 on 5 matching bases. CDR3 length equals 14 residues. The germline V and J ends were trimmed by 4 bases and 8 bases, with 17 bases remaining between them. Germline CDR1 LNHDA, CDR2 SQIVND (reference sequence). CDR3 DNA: TGTGCCAGTAGTACCGGACAAAAGGTCGGGGGCTACACCTTC. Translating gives CASSTGQKVGGYTF. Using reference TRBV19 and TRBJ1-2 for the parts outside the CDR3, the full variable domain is DGGITQSPKYLFRKEGQNVTLSCEQNLNHDAMYWYRQDPGQGLRLIYYSQIVNDFQKGDIAEGYSVSREKKESFPLTVTSAQKNPTAFYLCASSTGQKVGGYTFGSGTRLTVV.

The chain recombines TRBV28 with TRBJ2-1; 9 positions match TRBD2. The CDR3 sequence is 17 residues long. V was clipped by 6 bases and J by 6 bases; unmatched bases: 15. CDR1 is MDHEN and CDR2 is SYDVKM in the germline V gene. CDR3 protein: CASRGAGGPRESNEQFF. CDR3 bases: TGTGCCAGCAGGGGAGCGGGGGGCCCCCGGGAGAGCAATGAGCAGTTCTTC.

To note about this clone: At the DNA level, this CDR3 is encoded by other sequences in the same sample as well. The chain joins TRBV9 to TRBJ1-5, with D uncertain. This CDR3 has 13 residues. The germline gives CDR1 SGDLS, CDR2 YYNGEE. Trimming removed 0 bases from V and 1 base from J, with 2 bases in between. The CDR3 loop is CASSVGSNQPQHF. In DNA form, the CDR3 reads TGTGCCAGCAGCGTAGGCAGCAATCAGCCCCAGCATTTT.

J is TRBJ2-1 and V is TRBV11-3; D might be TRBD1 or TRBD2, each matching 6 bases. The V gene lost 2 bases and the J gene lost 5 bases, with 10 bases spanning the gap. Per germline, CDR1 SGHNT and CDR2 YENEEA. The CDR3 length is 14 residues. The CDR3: CASSLTGADNEQFF. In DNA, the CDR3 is TGTGCCAGCAGCTTAACGGGGGCCGACAATGAGCAGTTCTTC.

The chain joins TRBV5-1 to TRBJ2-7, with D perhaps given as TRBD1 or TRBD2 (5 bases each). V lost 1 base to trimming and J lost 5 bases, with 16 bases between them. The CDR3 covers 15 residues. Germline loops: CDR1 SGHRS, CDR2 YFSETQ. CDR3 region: CASSLWTGRGDEQYF. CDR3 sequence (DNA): TGCGCCAGCAGCTTGTGGACCGGTCGAGGGGACGAGCAGTACTTC.

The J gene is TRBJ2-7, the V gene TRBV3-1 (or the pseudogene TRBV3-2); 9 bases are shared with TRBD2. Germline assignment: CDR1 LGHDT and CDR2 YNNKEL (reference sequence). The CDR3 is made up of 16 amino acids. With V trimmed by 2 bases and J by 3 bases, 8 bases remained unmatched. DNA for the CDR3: TGTGCCAGCAGCCAACCCTCCGTAGCGGGGGTCTACGAGCAGTACTTC. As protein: CASSQPSVAGVYEQYF.

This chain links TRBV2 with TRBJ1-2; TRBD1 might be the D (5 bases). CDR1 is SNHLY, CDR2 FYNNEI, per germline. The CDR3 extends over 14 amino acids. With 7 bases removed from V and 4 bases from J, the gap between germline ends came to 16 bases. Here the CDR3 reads CASTLTEVVYGYTF. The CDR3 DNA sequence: TGTGCCAGCACCCTGACAGAGGTCGTCTATGGCTACACCTTC.

CDR3 sequence (DNA): TGTGCTAGTGGTTTGGCGACAGGGGGCGGCTATGGCTACACCTTC. Protein sequence: CASGLATGGGYGYTF. The rearrangement links TRBV12-5 to TRBJ1-2; TRBD1 matches at 10 bases. CDR1 and CDR2 from the germline V gene are LGHNT and FRNRAP. The CDR3 contains 15 residues. With 1 base clipped from V and 4 bases from J, the junction kept 3 bases outside the gene matches.

The DNA for the CDR3 is TGTGCCAGCGGACAGGGGATGAACACTGAAGCTTTCTTT. Translation gives CASGQGMNTEAFF. The V and J genes are TRBV7-2 and TRBJ1-1, with TRBD1 matching 9 bases. CDR3 length: 13 residues. Germline V gene lookup returns CDR1 SGHTA and CDR2 FQGNSA. The ends lost 8 bases at V and 0 bases at J; junction bases unmatched: 1.

Written as DNA, the CDR3 is TGCGCCAGCAGCATGGGAGAGTACCAAGAGACCCAGTACTTC. Translation gives CASSMGEYQETQYF. This rearrangement joins TRBV5-1 to TRBJ2-5, with TRBD2 as a possible D gene (5 bases). CDR1 is SGHRS, CDR2 YFSETQ, per germline. CDR3 length equals 14 residues. Between the trimmed V and J ends, which lost 4 bases and 0 bases, there was a span of 10 bases.

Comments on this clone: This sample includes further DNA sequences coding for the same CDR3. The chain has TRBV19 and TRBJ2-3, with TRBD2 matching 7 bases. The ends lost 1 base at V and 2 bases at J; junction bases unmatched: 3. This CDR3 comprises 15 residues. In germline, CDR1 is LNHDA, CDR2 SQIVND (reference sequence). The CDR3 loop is CASSIGGGNTDTQYF. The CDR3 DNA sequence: TGTGCCAGTAGTATAGGGGGGGGAAACACAGATACGCAGTATTTT.

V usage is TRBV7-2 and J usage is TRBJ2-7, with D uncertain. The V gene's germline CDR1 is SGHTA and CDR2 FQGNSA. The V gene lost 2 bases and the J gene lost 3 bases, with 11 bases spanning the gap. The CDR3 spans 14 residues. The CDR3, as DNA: TGTGCCAGCAGCTTAATGGGCGGAATCTACGAGCAGTACTTC. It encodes CASSLMGGIYEQYF. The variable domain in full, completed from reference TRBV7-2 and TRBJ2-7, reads GAGVSQSPSNKVTEKGKDVELRCDPISGHTALYWYRQSLGQGLEFLIYFQGNSAPDKSGLPSDRFSAERTGGSVSTLTIQRTQQEDSAVYLCASSLMGGIYEQYFGPGTRLTVT.

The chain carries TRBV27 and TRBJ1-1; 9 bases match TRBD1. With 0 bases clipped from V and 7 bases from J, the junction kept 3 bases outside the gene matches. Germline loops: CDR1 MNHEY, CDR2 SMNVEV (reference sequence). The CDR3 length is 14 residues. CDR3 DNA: TGTGCCAGCAGTTTATCGGGACAGGGAGGTGAAGCTTTCTTT. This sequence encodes CASSLSGQGGEAFF.

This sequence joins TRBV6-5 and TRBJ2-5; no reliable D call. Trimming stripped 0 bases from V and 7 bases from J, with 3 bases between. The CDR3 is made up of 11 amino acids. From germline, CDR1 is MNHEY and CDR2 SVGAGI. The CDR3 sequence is CASSYSRTQYF. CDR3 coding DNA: TGTGCCAGCAGTTACTCGCGGACCCAGTACTTC.

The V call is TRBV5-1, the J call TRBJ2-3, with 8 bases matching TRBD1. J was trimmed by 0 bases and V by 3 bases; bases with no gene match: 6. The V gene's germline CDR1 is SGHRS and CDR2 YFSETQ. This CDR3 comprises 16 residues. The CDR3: CASSYGQGSSTDTQYF. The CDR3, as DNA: TGCGCCAGCAGCTATGGACAGGGTAGCAGCACAGATACGCAGTATTTT.

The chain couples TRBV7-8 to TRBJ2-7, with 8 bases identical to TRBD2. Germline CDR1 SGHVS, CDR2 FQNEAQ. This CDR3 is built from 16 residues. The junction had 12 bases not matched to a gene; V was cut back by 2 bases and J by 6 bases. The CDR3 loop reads CASSLPVQLRGVEQYF. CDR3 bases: TGTGCCAGCAGCTTACCAGTTCAGTTGCGGGGGGTCGAGCAGTACTTC.

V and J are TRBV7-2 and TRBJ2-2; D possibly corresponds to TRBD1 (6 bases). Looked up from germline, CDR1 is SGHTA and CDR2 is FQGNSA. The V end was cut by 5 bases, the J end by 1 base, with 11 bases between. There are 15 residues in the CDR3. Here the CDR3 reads CASSQQGQNTGELFF. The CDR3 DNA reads TGTGCCAGCAGCCAACAGGGACAGAACACCGGGGAGCTGTTTTTT.